Presented here are 26 T cell receptor beta chains from one specimen sequenced in a study of T cells in Graves' hyperthyroidism and ophthalmopathy. Authors of the study amplified TCR beta CDR3 regions from RNA transcripts. Using the HTBI primer set, a first-round RT-PCR was run on the TCR CDR3. One entry per CDR3 protein, called by TCRdb with MiXCR from the multiplex PCR reads. The sample shows some 600,000 distinct CDR3 sequences, about 43% of them seen only once. Sequenced input: peripheral blood or thyroid tissue (not recorded which). All receptors come from a woman younger than 35 with Graves' hyperthyroidism.

This clonotype was found many times. This chain joins TRBV29-1 and TRBJ1-2, with TRBD1 identical over 9 bases. V trimming: 2 bases; J trimming: 3 bases; junction bases outside the gene matches: 7. Germline V gene lookup returns CDR1 SQVTM and CDR2 ANQGSEA. The CDR3 totals 15 residues. CDR3 bases: TGCAGCGTTGAAACACCCTGGACAGGGGACTATGGCTACACCTTC. Its protein product is CSVETPWTGDYGYTF.

V is TRBV24-1 and J is TRBJ2-5, with D hard to call. The closer fit of TRBJ2-1 to the DNA end suggests the J call may be wrong. Germline CDR1 and CDR2: KGHDR and SFDVKD. The length of the CDR3 is 11 residues. The CDR3 region has the DNA TGTGCCACCAGAGAATTCGATGAGCAGTTCTTC. This translates into CATREFDEQFF.

This clonotype turned up a few times. The chain uses TRBV7-2 and TRBJ1-1; D unclear. The V end lost 3 bases, the J end lost 1 base, and 12 bases lay between the germline ends. The CDR3 extends over 15 amino acids. Germline V CDR1 and CDR2: SGHTA, FQGNSA. The CDR3 coding sequence is TGTGCCAGCAGCTTGTTGGAAGGTCCGAACACTGAAGCTTTCTTT. Its protein is CASSLLEGPNTEAFF. The entire variable domain, with the rest obtained from reference TRBV7-2 and TRBJ1-1, is as follows: GAGVSQSPSNKVTEKGKDVELRCDPISGHTALYWYRQSLGQGLEFLIYFQGNSAPDKSGLPSDRFSAERTGGSVSTLTIQRTQQEDSAVYLCASSLLEGPNTEAFFGQGTRLTVV.

A remark on this clonotype: The CDR3 end shows no conserved phenylalanine or tryptophan, and so a read error is likely. The DNA is omitted, as the CDR3 cannot be located on it reliably, and the CDR3 follows TCRdb's listing. V gene TRBV29-1 combines with J gene TRBJ2-2; the table's D call, TRBD1, was not checked against the DNA. A total of 15 residues make up the CDR3, ends included. CDR1 is SQVTM, CDR2 ANQGSEA, per germline. CDR3 residues: CSVGGGRTNTGELLL.

This clonotype occurred many times. The rearrangement links TRBV24-1 to TRBJ2-7; D assignment may be TRBD1 or TRBD2 (5 bases each). The CDR3 sequence is 15 residues long. From germline, CDR1 is KGHDR and CDR2 SFDVKD. V was clipped by 2 bases and J by 2 bases, with 12 bases between them. DNA of the CDR3: TGTGCCACCAGTGATTCACACGGGGCTACCTACGAGCAGTACTTC. Protein: CATSDSHGATYEQYF.

This clonotype was counted many times. The genes are TRBV7-2 and TRBJ2-5, with D possibly TRBD1 on 6 matching bases. The CDR3 contains 14 residues. Germline CDR1 is SGHTA and CDR2 is FQGNSA. Between the trimmed V and J ends, which lost 5 bases and 5 bases, there was a span of 15 bases. The CDR3 reads CASSPDSGRETQYF. CDR3 nucleotides: TGTGCCAGCAGCCCGGACAGTGGCCGGGAGACCCAGTACTTC.

The gene calls are TRBV7-3 and TRBJ2-7, with D unclear. CDR3 length: 14 residues. V lost 5 bases and J lost 5, with 16 bases in between. Germline CDR1 reads SGHTA; CDR2 reads FQGTGA. CDR3 nucleotide sequence: TGTGCCAGCAGCCCTGACACCGGGTTCGACGAGCAGTACTTC. Amino acid sequence: CASSPDTGFDEQYF.

The V gene is TRBV7-8, the J gene TRBJ1-2, with unresolved D. This CDR3 is 13 amino acids long. V was pared by 5 bases and J by 6 bases, with 13 bases between. The germline CDR1 and CDR2 sequences are SGHVS and FQNEAQ. The DNA of the CDR3 is TGTGCCAGCAGCCCAGGACCCAAGAATGGCTACACCTTC. The encoded protein is CASSPGPKNGYTF.

This CDR3 reads CASTDGGVNTEAFF. The CDR3 bases are TGTGCCAGTACCGACGGAGGAGTGAACACTGAAGCTTTCTTT. The chain carries TRBV19 and TRBJ1-1; D not certain. The V gene's germline CDR1 is LNHDA and CDR2 SQIVND (reference sequence). Trimming stripped 7 bases from V and 0 bases from J, with 12 bases between. The CDR3 is 14 residues long.

This clonotype was counted a single time. The chain links TRBV29-1 to TRBJ2-5; 8 nucleotides agree with TRBD1. Germline CDR1 is SQVTM and CDR2 is ANQGSEA. The CDR3 extends over 14 amino acids. Trimming took 5 bases from V and 5 from J; bases not matched to a gene: 10. The CDR3, as DNA: TGCAGCGTTCAACCGACAGGGGATGGGGAGACCCAGTACTTC. Amino acids: CSVQPTGDGETQYF.

The chain joins TRBV25-1 to TRBJ2-7, with D perhaps being TRBD1 or TRBD2 (5 bases each). The length of the CDR3 is 13 residues. Per the germline V gene, CDR1 is MGHDK and CDR2 is SYGVNS. The germline V and J ends were trimmed by 7 bases and 2 bases, with 12 bases remaining between them. The CDR3 DNA sequence: TGTGCCAGCACAGGGACCAACGCCTACGAGCAGTACTTC. Amino acid sequence: CASTGTNAYEQYF.

About this clonotype: A clone one base away is much larger, so this may be a read error. The chain recombines TRBV10-3 with TRBJ2-7; the match to TRBD1 covers 9 bases. The V segment lost 10 bases and the J segment 3 bases; nucleotides outside the gene matches: 13. The CDR3 runs 15 residues. The germline V gene has CDR1 ENHRY and CDR2 SYGVKD. CDR3 coding DNA: TGTGCCAGCAGGAAGGGACAGGGAAGTAACTACGAGCAGTACTTC. As protein: CASRKGQGSNYEQYF.

J is TRBJ2-1 and V is TRBV7-9; 11 bases fit TRBD2. The length of the CDR3 is 17 residues. V shed 5 bases and J 0 bases; nucleotides not matched to a gene: 6. Germline CDR1 SEHNR, CDR2 FQNEAQ (reference sequence). CDR3 residues: CASSPGLAVGSYNEQFF. CDR3 DNA sequence: TGTGCCAGCAGCCCGGGACTAGCGGTGGGCTCCTACAATGAGCAGTTCTTC.

With respect to this clonotype: This could be a read error, since a much larger clone is one nucleotide away. This CDR3 fails to terminate in the conserved phenylalanine or tryptophan, so it likely reflects a read error. This sequence joins TRBV11-2 and TRBJ1-1; the match to TRBD1 covers 7 bases. The V gene end was trimmed by 9 bases and the J gene end by 0 bases; junction bases not matched to a gene: 7. This CDR3 spans 14 amino acids. Germline V gives CDR1 SGHAT, CDR2 FQNNGV. The CDR3 bases are TGTGCCAGTACAAGACAGGGTCTGAACACTGAAGCTTTCCTT. Translating it yields CASTRQGLNTEAFL.

The chain links TRBV6-1 to TRBJ2-2, with D unclear. CDR3 length: 13 amino acids. Germline CDR1 reads MNHNS; CDR2 reads SASEGT. V was pared by 5 bases and J by 4 bases, with 8 bases between. CDR3 sequence reads: CASSYAATGELFF. The CDR3 DNA sequence: TGTGCCAGCAGTTATGCGGCCACCGGGGAGCTGTTTTTT.

The V gene is TRBV7-8, the J gene TRBJ1-1, with 7 bases matching TRBD1. The CDR3 contains 16 residues. Germline V gene lookup returns CDR1 SGHVS and CDR2 FQNEAQ. Trimming cost V 2 bases and J 5 bases; bases outside gene matches: 11. CDR3 sequence (DNA): TGTGCCAGCAGCTTATTACAGGGGTCGATTGCTACTGAAGCTTTCTTT. It translates to CASSLLQGSIATEAFF. Using reference TRBV7-8 and TRBJ1-1 for the parts outside the CDR3, the full variable domain is GAGVSQSPRYKVAKRGQDVALRCDPISGHVSLFWYQQALGQGPEFLTYFQNEAQLDKSGLPSDRFFAERPEGSVSTLKIQRTQQEDSAVYLCASSLLQGSIATEAFFGQGTRLTVV.

This clonotype was recorded at least ten times. The chain is built from TRBV7-3 and TRBJ1-1; unclear D gene. CDR3 length equals 14 residues. V was shortened by 1 base and J by 1 base, with 7 bases between the two germline ends. The germline gives CDR1 SGHTA, CDR2 FQGTGA. CDR3 amino acids: CASSLSSGNTEAFF. CDR3 nucleotides: TGTGCCAGCAGCTTAAGTTCCGGGAACACTGAAGCTTTCTTT.

This chain links TRBV10-3 with TRBJ2-7, with a tentative D call TRBD2 (5 bases). The V gene lost 4 bases and the J gene lost 6 bases, with 19 bases spanning the gap. CDR3 length: 15 residues. Germline lookup yields CDR1 ENHRY and CDR2 SYGVKD. CDR3 sequence: CAISGPGERLLEQYF. For the CDR3, the DNA is TGTGCCATCAGTGGACCTGGGGAGAGGCTGCTCGAGCAGTACTTC.

The V and J genes are TRBV19 and TRBJ1-2; D unclear. CDR1 is LNHDA and CDR2 is SQIVND in the germline V gene (reference sequence). V was shortened by 5 bases and J by 1 base, with 8 bases between the two germline ends. The CDR3 extends over 13 amino acids. The CDR3 loop reads CASSSQVNYGYTF. DNA of the CDR3: TGTGCCAGTAGTTCTCAAGTTAACTATGGCTACACCTTC. Drawing the rest from reference TRBV19 and TRBJ1-2, the complete variable domain is DGGITQSPKYLFRKEGQNVTLSCEQNLNHDAMYWYRQDPGQGLRLIYYSQIVNDFQKGDIAEGYSVSREKKESFPLTVTSAQKNPTAFYLCASSSQVNYGYTFGSGTRLTVV.

This clonotype has ten or more counts. V gene TRBV2 combines with J gene TRBJ1-6; TRBD1 agrees at 7 bases. The CDR3 totals 16 residues. Trimming cost V 4 bases and J 6 bases; bases outside gene matches: 9. The V gene's germline CDR1 is SNHLY and CDR2 FYNNEI. The CDR3 protein is CASSGQGGLSNSPLHF. The CDR3 bases are TGTGCCAGCAGTGGACAGGGAGGGTTATCTAATTCACCCCTCCACTTT.

The chain is built from TRBV7-9 and TRBJ2-5, with 13 bases fitting TRBD2. The V gene end was trimmed by 6 bases and the J gene end by 5 bases; junction bases not matched to a gene: 3. Germline CDR1 reads SEHNR; CDR2 reads FQNEAQ (reference sequence). There are 14 residues in the CDR3. CDR3 amino acids: CASRETSGRETQYF. The DNA for the CDR3 is TGTGCCAGCAGAGAGACTAGCGGGAGGGAGACCCAGTACTTC.

This clonotype has a handful of counts. This chain joins TRBV5-1 and TRBJ1-2; possible D gene TRBD1, 5 bases. CDR3 length: 16 residues. The V gene's germline CDR1 is SGHRS and CDR2 YFSETQ. V was shortened by 4 bases and J by 2 bases, with 18 bases between the two germline ends. The CDR3 protein is CASSTLRGNVNYGYTF. Here the CDR3 DNA reads TGCGCCAGCAGCACCCTCCGGGGCAATGTGAACTATGGCTACACCTTC.

This sequence joins TRBV29-1 and TRBJ2-5, with 9 bases aligning to TRBD1. Germline V gene lookup returns CDR1 SQVTM and CDR2 ANQGSEA. The length of the CDR3 is 13 residues. J was trimmed by 5 bases and V by 1 base; bases with no gene match: 2. Here the CDR3 reads CSVEAGTGETQYF. CDR3 DNA sequence: TGCAGCGTTGAAGCCGGGACAGGGGAGACCCAGTACTTC.

This clonotype is a singleton in its sample. The V gene is TRBV2, the J gene TRBJ2-5; 9 bases line up with TRBD2. V shed 5 bases and J 5 bases; nucleotides not matched to a gene: 6. In germline, CDR1 is SNHLY, CDR2 FYNNEI. This CDR3 contains 14 residues. The CDR3 DNA reads as TGTGCCAGCAGTTATAGCGGGAGCCACGAGACCCAGTACTTC. Protein: CASSYSGSHETQYF.

This sequence joins TRBV29-1 and TRBJ2-1; unclear D gene. The germline V gene encodes CDR1 SQVTM and CDR2 ANQGSEA. V dropped 2 bases and J dropped 9 bases, with 5 bases sitting between them. The CDR3 has 10 amino acids. Here the CDR3 DNA reads TGCAGCGTTGAACGGCCTGAGCAGTTCTTC. Protein: CSVERPEQFF.

The sample holds many counts of this clonotype. The V call is TRBV7-3, the J call TRBJ1-6; D unresolved. CDR3 length equals 15 residues. V lost 0 bases, J lost 7 bases, and 10 bases lay in between. Per the germline V gene, CDR1 is SGHTA and CDR2 is FQGTGA. CDR3 nucleotides: TGTGCCAGCAGCTTAACGACGAGCTCAAATTCACCCCTCCACTTT. Its protein product is CASSLTTSSNSPLHF. The whole variable domain, remainder taken from reference TRBV7-3 and TRBJ1-6, is GAGVSQTPSNKVTEKGKYVELRCDPISGHTALYWYRQSLGQGPEFLIYFQGTGAADDSGLPNDRFFAVRPEGSVSTLKIQRTERGDSAVYLCASSLTTSSNSPLHFGNGTRLTVT.